This is a list of T cell receptor beta chains from one sample in a study of blood T cell repertoires in COVID-19. Sequenced by immunoSEQ multiplex PCR; TCRdb stores in-frame clones only, minus some. Of roughly 300,000 clones detected, around 86% appear once; the ten largest clones hold 2.5% to 3%. The specimen was peripheral blood. The receptors were gathered from a woman aged 60 to 75 with active or convalescent COVID-19. Both conserved end residues are part of each CDR3. A D gene is named only where the DNA matches it firmly. Clone size is not always given. Where it is, it says once, few, many or a class for expanded clones.

>TRBJ2-5|few|TRBV7-8|TRBD1
CASSLAPPLTGGGETQYF
TGTGCCAGCAGCTTAGCGCCCCCTTTGACAGGGGGGGGAGAGACCCAGTACTTC
>TRBJ1-4|-|TRBV19|-
CASTIRGLLNEKLFF
TGTGCCAGTACTATCCGAGGACTTCTTAATGAAAAACTGTTTTTT
>TRBJ1-1|-|TRBV25-1|-
CASSDQEMNTEAFF
TGTGCCAGCAGTGATCAGGAAATGAACACTGAAGCTTTCTTT
>TRBJ1-2|-|TRBV29-1|-
CSVETADYGYTF
TGCAGCGTTGAGACAGCCGACTATGGCTACACCTTC
>TRBJ1-2|once|TRBV30|-
CASTGNNYGYTF
TGTGCCTCAACAGGGAATAACTATGGCTACACCTTC
>TRBJ1-1|few|TRBV5-5|-
CASSLFGGTEAFF
TGTGCCAGCAGCTTGTTCGGGGGGACTGAAGCTTTCTTT
>TRBJ1-2|-|TRBV4-1|-
CASSPLGGSGGYTF
TGCGCCAGCAGCCCGCTGGGGGGTTCGGGTGGCTACACCTTC
>TRBJ1-2|-|TRBV27|-
CASGSLQGDDYGYTF
TGTGCCAGCGGCTCCTTACAGGGAGACGACTATGGCTACACCTTC
>TRBJ1-1|-|TRBV4-3|-
CASSLRRGTNTEAFF
TGCGCCAGCAGCCTTAGACGGGGAACGAACACTGAAGCTTTCTTT
>TRBJ2-2|-|TRBV15|TRBD1
CATSRDRVAGELFF
TGTGCCACCAGCAGGGACAGGGTCGCCGGGGAGCTGTTTTTT